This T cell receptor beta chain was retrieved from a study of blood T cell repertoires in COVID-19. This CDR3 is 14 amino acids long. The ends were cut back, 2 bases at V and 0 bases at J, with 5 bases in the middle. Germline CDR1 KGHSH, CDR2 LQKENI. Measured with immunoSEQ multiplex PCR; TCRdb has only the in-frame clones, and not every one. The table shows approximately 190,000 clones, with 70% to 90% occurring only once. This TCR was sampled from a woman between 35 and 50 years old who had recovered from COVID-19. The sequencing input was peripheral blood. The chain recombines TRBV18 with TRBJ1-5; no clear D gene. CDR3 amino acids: CASSPEHSNQPQHF. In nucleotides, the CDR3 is TGTGCCAGCTCACCAGAACATAGCAATCAGCCCCAGCATTTT. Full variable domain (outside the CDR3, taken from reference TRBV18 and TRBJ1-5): NAGVMQNPRHLVRRRGQEARLRCSPMKGHSHVYWYRQLPEEGLKFMVYLQKENIIDESGMPKERFSAEFPKEGPSILRIQQVVRGDSAAYFCASSPEHSNQPQHFGDGTRLSIL.